The clone carrying this T cell receptor beta chain was counted ten times or more. The antigen is undetermined. The CDR3 loop spans 16 amino acids. Trimming took off 5 bases at V and 4 bases at J, with 19 bases between the two ends. Germline values: CDR1 SGHTA, CDR2 FQGNSA. This record comes from a study of T cells after yellow fever vaccination. About the research overall: For low cell numbers, libraries were made with SMART-Seq v4 Ultra Low Input. Study results and caveats: Booster sampling recovered most clones from primary vaccination (approximately 97% CD4, approximately 90% CD8).

It was through 5'RACE template switching that TCR cDNA was made, with a universal primer site and UMIs added. TCRdb passed the 5' RACE reads through MiXCR, listing each CDR3 protein once. The repertoire has 200,000 to 300,000 distinct CDR3 sequences, about 7% of them found once; the top ten carry roughly 1%. The clonotype comes from a man between 25 and 39 years old who received the YFV17D yellow fever vaccine. The chain combines TRBV7-2 with TRBJ2-3, with D possibly TRBD1 on 6 matching bases. Source: CD4+ T cells sorted from PBMCs, taken on the day of the yellow fever booster vaccination. CDR3 residues: CASSVQGNTGPDTQYF. The CDR3 DNA reads TGTGCCAGCAGCGTACAGGGAAATACGGGCCCAGATACGCAGTATTTT.